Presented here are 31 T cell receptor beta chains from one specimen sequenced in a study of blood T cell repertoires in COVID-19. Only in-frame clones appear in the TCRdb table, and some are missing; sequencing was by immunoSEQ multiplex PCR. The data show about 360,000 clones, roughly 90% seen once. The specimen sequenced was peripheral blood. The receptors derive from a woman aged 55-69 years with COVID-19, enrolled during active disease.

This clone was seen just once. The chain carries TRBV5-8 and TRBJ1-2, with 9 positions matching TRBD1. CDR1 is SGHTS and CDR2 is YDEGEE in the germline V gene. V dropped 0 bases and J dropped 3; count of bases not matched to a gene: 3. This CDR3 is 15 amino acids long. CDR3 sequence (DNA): TGTGCCAGCAGCTTGGGGGACAGGGCGGACTATGGCTACACCTTC. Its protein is CASSLGDRADYGYTF.

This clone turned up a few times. CDR3 bases: TGTGCCAGCAGCTTAGATAACAGGGGTGGAGAAAAACTGTTTTTT. This encodes CASSLDNRGGEKLFF. This chain connects TRBV11-2 to TRBJ1-4; the match to TRBD1 covers 7 bases. The V gene's germline CDR1 is SGHAT and CDR2 FQNNGV. This CDR3 has 15 residues. The J segment lost 8 bases and the V segment lost 0 bases, leaving 6 bases of the junction unmatched.

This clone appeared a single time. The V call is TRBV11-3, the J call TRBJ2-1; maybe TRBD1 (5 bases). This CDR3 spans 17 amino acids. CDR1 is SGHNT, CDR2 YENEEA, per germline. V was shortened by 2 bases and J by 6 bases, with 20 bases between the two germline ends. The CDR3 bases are TGTGCCAGCAGCTTAAAGAGGAGCAGGGAAGAAGTCAATGAGCAGTTCTTC. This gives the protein CASSLKRSREEVNEQFF. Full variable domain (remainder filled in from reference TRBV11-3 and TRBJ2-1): EAGVVQSPRYKIIEKKQPVAFWCNPISGHNTLYWYLQNLGQGPELLIRYENEEAVDDSQLPKDRFSAERLKGVDSTLKIQPAELGDSAVYLCASSLKRSREEVNEQFFGPGTRLTVL.

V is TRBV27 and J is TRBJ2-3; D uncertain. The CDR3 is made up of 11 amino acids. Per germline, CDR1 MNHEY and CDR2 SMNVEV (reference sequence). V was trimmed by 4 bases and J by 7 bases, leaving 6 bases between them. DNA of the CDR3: TGTGCCAGCAGTTCGACAAATACGCAGTATTTT. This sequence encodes CASSSTNTQYF.

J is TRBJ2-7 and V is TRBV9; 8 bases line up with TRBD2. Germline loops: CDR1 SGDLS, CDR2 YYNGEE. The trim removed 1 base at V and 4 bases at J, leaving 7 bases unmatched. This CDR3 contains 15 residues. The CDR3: CASSVSGGKFYEQYF. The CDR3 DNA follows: TGTGCCAGCAGCGTATCGGGAGGGAAGTTTTACGAGCAGTACTTC.

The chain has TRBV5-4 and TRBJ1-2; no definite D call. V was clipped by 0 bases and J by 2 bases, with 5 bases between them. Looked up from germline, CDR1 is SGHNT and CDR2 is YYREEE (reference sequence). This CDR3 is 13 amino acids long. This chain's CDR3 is CASSLDQNYGYTF. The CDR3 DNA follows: TGTGCCAGCAGCTTGGATCAGAACTATGGCTACACCTTC.

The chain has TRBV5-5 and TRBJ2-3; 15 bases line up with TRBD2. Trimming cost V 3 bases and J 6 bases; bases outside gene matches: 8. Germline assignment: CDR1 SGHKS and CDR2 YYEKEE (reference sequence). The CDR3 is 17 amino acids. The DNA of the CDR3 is TGTGCCAGCAGCTCGGGACTAGCGGGGGGCGGGGTGGATACGCAGTATTTT. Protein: CASSSGLAGGGVDTQYF.

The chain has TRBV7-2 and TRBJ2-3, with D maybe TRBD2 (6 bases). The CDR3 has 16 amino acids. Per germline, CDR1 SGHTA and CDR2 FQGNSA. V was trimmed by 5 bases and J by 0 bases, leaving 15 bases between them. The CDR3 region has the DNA TGTGCCAGCAGCGCGGGACCCTCCCCTAGCACAGATACGCAGTATTTT. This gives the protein CASSAGPSPSTDTQYF.

The CDR3 sequence: CASNSPRQGGTDTQYF. In DNA, the CDR3 is TGTGCCAGTAATAGCCCTAGACAGGGGGGCACAGATACGCAGTATTTT. The chain employs TRBV19 and TRBJ2-3; the match to TRBD1 covers 9 bases. The junction had 9 bases not matched to a gene; V was cut back by 7 bases and J by 1 base. Germline loops: CDR1 LNHDA, CDR2 SQIVND (reference sequence). There are 16 residues in the CDR3.

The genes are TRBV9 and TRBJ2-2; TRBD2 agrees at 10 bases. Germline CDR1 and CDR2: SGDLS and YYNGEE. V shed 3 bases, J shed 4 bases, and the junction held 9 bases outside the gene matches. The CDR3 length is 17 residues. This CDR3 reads CASSDSGTSALTGELFF. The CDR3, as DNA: TGTGCCAGCAGCGATTCCGGGACTAGCGCCCTCACCGGGGAGCTGTTTTTT.

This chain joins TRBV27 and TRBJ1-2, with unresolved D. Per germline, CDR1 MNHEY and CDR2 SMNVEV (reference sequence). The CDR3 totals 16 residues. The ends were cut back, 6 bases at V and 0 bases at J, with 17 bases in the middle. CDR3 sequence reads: CASRTLKSTSNYGYTF. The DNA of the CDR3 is TGTGCCAGCAGAACCCTCAAGAGTACCTCTAACTATGGCTACACCTTC.

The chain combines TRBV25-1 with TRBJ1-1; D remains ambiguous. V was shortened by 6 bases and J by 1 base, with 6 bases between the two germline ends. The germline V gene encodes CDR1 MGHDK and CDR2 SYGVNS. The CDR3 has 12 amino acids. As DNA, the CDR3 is TGTGCCAGCAGCCCCGGGAACACTGAAGCTTTCTTT. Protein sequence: CASSPGNTEAFF.

CDR3 sequence (DNA): TGTGCCAGCAGCCACAGGACAGGGGATACCCTCCACTTT. Its protein product is CASSHRTGDTLHF. This chain uses TRBV11-2 with TRBJ1-6; 9 nucleotides line up with TRBD1. CDR3 length: 13 amino acids. CDR1 and CDR2 (germline): SGHAT, FQNNGV. V lost 5 bases to trimming and J lost 14 bases; unmatched junction nucleotides: 7.

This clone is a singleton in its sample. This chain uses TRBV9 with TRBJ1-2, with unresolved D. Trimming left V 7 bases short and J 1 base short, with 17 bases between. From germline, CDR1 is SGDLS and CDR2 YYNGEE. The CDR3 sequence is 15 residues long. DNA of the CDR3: TGTGCCAGCGCCCCTCTGAACCTACTTAACTATGGCTACACCTTC. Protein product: CASAPLNLLNYGYTF. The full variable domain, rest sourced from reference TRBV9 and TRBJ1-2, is DSGVTQTPKHLITATGQRVTLRCSPRSGDLSVYWYQQSLDQGLQFLIQYYNGEERAKGNILERFSAQQFPDLHSELNLSSLELGDSALYFCASAPLNLLNYGYTFGSGTRLTVV.

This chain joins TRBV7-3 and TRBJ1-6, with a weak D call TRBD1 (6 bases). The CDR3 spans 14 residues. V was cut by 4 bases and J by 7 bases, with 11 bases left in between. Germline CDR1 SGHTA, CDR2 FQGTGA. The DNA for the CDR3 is TGTGCCAGCAGCTCACAGGGAGGGAATTCACCCCTCCACTTT. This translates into CASSSQGGNSPLHF. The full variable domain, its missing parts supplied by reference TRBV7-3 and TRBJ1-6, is GAGVSQTPSNKVTEKGKYVELRCDPISGHTALYWYRQSLGQGPEFLIYFQGTGAADDSGLPNDRFFAVRPEGSVSTLKIQRTERGDSAVYLCASSSQGGNSPLHFGNGTRLTVT.

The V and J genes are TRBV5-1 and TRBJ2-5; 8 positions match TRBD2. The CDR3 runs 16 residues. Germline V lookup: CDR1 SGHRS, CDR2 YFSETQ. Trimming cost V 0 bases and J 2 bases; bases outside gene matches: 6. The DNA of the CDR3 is TGCGCCAGCAGCTTGGAACCAGCGGGGGATCAAGAGACCCAGTACTTC. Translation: CASSLEPAGDQETQYF.

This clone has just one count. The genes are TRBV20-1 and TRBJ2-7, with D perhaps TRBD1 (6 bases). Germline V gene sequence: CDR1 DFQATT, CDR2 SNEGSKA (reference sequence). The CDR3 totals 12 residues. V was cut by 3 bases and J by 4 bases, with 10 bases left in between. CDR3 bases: TGCAGTGCTAGTGCAACAGGGTACGAGCAGTACTTC. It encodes CSASATGYEQYF.

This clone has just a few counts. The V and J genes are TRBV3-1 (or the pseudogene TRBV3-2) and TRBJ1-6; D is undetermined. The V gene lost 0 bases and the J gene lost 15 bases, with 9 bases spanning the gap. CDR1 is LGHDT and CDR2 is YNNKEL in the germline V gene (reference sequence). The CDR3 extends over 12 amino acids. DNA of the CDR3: TGTGCCAGCAGCCAAGACCGGGAACACCTCCACTTT. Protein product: CASSQDREHLHF.

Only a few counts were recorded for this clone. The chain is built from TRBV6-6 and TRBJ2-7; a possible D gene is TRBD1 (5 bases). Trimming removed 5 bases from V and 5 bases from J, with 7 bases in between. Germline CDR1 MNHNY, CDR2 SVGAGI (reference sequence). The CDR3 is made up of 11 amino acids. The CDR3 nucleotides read TGTGCCAGCAGTCCCAGGGACGAGCAGTACTTC. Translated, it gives CASSPRDEQYF.

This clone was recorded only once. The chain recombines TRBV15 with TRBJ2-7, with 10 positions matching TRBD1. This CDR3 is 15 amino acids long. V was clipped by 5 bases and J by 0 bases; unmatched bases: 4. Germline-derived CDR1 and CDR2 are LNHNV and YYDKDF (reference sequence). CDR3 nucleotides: TGTGCCACCAGCGCCCGGGACAGGGGCTCCTACGAGCAGTACTTC. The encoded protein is CATSARDRGSYEQYF.

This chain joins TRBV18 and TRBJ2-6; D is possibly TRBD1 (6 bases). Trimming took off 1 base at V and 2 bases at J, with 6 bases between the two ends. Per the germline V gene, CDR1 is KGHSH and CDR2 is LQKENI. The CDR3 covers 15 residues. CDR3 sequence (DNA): TGTGCCAGCTCACCACGACAGGCTGGGGCCAACGTCCTGACTTTC. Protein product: CASSPRQAGANVLTF.

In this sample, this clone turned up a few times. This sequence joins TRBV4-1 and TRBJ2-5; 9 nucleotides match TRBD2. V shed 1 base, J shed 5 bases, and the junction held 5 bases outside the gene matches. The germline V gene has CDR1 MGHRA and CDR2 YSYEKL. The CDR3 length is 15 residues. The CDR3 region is CASSQVGTSSETQYF. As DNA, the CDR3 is TGCGCCAGCAGCCAAGTAGGGACTAGCTCGGAGACCCAGTACTTC.

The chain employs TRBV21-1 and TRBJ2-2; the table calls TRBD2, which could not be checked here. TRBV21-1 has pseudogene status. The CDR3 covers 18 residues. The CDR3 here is CASTPSLLAGGNTGELFF. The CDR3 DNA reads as TGTGCCAGCACCCCTTCCCTACTAGCGGGGGGAAACACCGGGGAGCTGTTTTTT.

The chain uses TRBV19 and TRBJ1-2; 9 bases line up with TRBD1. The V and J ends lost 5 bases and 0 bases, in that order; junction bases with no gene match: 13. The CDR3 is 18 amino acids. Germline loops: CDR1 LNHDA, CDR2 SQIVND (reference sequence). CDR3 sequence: CASSGLPGQGKANYGYTF. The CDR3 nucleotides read TGTGCCAGTAGTGGCCTACCGGGACAGGGCAAAGCTAACTATGGCTACACCTTC.

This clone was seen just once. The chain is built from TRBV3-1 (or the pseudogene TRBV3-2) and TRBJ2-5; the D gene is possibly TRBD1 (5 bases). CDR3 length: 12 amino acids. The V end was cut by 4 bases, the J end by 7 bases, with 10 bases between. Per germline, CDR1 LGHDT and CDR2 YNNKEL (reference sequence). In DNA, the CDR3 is TGTGCCAGCAGCCCCCCCCAGGGGACCCAGTACTTC. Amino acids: CASSPPQGTQYF.

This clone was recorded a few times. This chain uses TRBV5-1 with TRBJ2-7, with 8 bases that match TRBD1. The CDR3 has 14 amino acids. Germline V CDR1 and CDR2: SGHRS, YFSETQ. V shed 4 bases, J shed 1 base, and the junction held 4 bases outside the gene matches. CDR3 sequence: CASSPWTGSYEQYF. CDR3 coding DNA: TGCGCCAGCAGCCCATGGACAGGGTCCTACGAGCAGTACTTC.

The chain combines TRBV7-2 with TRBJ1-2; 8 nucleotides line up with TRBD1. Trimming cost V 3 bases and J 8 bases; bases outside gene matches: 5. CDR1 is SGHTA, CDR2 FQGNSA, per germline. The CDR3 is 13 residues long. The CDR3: CASSFRQGQGYTF. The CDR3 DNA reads TGTGCCAGCAGCTTCAGACAGGGGCAAGGCTACACCTTC.

The CDR3 nucleotides are TGTGCCAGCAGCCTAGGACTAGCGGGGGGACCACCCCGGTACAATGAGCAGTTCTTC. Amino acid sequence: CASSLGLAGGPPRYNEQFF. This chain links TRBV7-8 with TRBJ2-1; 14 bases match TRBD2. Trimming took 5 bases from V and 4 from J; bases not matched to a gene: 13. CDR1 is SGHVS and CDR2 is FQNEAQ in the germline V gene. The CDR3 loop spans 19 amino acids.

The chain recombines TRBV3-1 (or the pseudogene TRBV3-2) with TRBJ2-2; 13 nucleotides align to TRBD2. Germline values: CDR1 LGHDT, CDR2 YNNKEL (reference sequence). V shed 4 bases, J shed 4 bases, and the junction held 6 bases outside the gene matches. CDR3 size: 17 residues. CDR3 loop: CASSRPGLAGPTGELFF. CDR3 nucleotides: TGTGCCAGCAGCCGACCGGGACTAGCGGGGCCCACCGGGGAGCTGTTTTTT.

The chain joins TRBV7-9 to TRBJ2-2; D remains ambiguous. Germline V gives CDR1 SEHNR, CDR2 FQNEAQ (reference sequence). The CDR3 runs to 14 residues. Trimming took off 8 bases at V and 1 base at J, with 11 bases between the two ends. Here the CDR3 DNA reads TGTGCCAGCCCCCCAAGCCTGAACACCGGGGAGCTGTTTTTT. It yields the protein CASPPSLNTGELFF.

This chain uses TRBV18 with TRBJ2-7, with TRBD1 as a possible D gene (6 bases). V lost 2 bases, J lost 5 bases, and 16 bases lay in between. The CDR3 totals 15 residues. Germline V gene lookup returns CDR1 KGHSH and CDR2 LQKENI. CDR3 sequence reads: CASSPGDRLINEQYF. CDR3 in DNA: TGTGCCAGCTCACCAGGAGACAGGTTGATAAACGAGCAGTACTTC.